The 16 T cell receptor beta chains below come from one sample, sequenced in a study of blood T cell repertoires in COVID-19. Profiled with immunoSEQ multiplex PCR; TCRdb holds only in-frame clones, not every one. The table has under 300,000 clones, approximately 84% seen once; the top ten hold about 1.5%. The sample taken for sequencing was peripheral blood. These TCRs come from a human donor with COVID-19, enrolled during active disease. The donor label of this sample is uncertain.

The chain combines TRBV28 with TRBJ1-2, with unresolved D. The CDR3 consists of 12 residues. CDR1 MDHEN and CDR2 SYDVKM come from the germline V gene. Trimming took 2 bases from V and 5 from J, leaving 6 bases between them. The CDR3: CASSLIAYGYTF. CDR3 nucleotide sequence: TGTGCCAGCAGTTTAATAGCGTATGGCTACACCTTC.

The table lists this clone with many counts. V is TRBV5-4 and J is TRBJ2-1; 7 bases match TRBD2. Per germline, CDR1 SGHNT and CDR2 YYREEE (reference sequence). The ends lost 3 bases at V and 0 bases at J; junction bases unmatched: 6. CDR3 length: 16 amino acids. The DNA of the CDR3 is TGTGCCAGCAGCTCTAGCGGTCTGGGCTCCTACAATGAGCAGTTCTTC. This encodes CASSSSGLGSYNEQFF.

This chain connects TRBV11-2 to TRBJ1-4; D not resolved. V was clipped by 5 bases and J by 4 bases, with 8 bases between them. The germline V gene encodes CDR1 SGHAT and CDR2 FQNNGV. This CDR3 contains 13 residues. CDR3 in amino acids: CASSPNVNEKLFF. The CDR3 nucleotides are TGTGCCAGCAGCCCTAACGTTAATGAAAAACTGTTTTTT.

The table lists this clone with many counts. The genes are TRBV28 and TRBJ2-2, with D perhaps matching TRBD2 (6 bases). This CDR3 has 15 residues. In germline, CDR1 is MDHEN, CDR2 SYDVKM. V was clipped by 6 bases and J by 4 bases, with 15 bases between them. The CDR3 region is CASRRDFGVTGELFF. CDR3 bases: TGTGCCAGCAGGAGGGACTTTGGGGTCACCGGGGAGCTGTTTTTT. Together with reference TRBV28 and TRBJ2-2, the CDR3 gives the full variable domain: DVKVTQSSRYLVKRTGEKVFLECVQDMDHENMFWYRQDPGLGLRLIYFSYDVKMKEKGDIPEGYSVSREKKERFSLILESASTNQTSMYLCASRRDFGVTGELFFGEGSRLTVL.

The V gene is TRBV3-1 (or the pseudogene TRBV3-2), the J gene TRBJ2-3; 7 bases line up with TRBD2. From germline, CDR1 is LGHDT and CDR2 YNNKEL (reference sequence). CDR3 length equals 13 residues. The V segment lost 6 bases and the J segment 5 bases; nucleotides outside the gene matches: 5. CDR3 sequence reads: CASRGGGVDTQYF. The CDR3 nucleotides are TGTGCCAGCAGGGGGGGAGGGGTAGATACGCAGTATTTT.

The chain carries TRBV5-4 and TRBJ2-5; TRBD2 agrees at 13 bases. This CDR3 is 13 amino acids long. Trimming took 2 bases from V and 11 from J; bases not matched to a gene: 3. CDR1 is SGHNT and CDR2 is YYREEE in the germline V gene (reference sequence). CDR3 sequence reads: CASSFGLAGEQYF. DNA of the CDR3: TGTGCCAGCAGCTTTGGACTAGCGGGAGAACAGTACTTC. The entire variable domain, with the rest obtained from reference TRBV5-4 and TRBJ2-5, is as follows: ETGVTQSPTHLIKTRGQQVTLRCSSQSGHNTVSWYQQALGQGPQFIFQYYREEENGRGNFPPRFSGLQFPNYSSELNVNALELDDSALYLCASSFGLAGEQYFGPGTRLLVL.

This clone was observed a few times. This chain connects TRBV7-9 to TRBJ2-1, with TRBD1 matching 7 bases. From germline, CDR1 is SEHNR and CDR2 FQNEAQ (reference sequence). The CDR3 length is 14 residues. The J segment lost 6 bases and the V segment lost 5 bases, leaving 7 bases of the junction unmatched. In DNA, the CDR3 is TGTGCCAGCAGCACGACAGGGTTCCTCAATGAGCAGTTCTTC. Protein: CASSTTGFLNEQFF.

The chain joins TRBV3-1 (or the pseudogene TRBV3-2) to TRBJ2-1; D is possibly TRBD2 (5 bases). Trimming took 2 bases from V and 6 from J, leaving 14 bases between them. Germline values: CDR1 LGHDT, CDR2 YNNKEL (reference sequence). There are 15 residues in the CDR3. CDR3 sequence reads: CASSQRTARGNEQFF. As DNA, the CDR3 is TGTGCCAGCAGCCAACGAACGGCTCGGGGCAATGAGCAGTTCTTC.

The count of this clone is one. Here the CDR3 reads CASSSTGSFVYEQYF. In nucleotides, the CDR3 is TGTGCCAGCAGTTCGACAGGATCCTTCGTGTACGAGCAGTACTTC. The chain links TRBV6-6 to TRBJ2-7; possibly TRBD1 for D (6 bases). V was trimmed by 4 bases and J by 4 bases, leaving 17 bases between them. The CDR3 contains 15 residues. In germline, CDR1 is MNHNY, CDR2 SVGAGI (reference sequence).

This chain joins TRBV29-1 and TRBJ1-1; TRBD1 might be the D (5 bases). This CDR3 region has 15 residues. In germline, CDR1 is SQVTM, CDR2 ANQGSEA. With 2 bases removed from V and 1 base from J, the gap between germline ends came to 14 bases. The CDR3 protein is CSVESRLGPNTEAFF. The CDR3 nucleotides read TGCAGCGTTGAAAGCCGGCTGGGGCCGAACACTGAAGCTTTCTTT.

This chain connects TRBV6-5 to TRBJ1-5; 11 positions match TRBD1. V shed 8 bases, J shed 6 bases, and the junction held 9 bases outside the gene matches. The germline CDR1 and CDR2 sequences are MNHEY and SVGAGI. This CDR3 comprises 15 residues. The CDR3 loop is CASWAGQGEFQPQHF. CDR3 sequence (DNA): TGTGCCAGCTGGGCGGGACAGGGGGAATTTCAGCCCCAGCATTTT.

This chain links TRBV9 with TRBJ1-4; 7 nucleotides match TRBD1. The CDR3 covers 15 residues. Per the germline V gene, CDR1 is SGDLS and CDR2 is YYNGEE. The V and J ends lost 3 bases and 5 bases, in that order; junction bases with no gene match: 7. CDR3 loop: CASSARDSSNEKLFF. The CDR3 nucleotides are TGTGCCAGCAGCGCTAGGGACAGTTCAAATGAAAAACTGTTTTTT.

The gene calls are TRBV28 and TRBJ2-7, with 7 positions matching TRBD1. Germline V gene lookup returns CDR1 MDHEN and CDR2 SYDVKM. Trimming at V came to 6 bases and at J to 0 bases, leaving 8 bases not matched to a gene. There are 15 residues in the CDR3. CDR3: CASRRETGSSYEQYF. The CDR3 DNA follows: TGTGCCAGCAGACGTGAGACAGGGAGCTCCTACGAGCAGTACTTC.

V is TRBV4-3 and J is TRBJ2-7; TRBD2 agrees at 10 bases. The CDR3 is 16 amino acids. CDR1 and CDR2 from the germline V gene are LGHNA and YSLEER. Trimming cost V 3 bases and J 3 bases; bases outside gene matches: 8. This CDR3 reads CASSQASGRGNYEQYF. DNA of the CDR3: TGCGCCAGCAGCCAGGCTAGCGGGAGAGGGAACTACGAGCAGTACTTC.

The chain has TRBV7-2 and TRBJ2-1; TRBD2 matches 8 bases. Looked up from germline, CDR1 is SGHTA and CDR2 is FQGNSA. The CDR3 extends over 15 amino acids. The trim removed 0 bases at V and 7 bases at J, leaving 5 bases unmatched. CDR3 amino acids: CASSLASSGKNEQFF. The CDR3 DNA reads TGTGCCAGCAGCTTAGCGAGTAGCGGGAAAAATGAGCAGTTCTTC. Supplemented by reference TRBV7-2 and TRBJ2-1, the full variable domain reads GAGVSQSPSNKVTEKGKDVELRCDPISGHTALYWYRQSLGQGLEFLIYFQGNSAPDKSGLPSDRFSAERTGGSVSTLTIQRTQQEDSAVYLCASSLASSGKNEQFFGPGTRLTVL.

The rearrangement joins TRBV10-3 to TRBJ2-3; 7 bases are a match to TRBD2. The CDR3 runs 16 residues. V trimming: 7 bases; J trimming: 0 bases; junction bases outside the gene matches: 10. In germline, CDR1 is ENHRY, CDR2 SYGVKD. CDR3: CAIKGSSGPSTDTQYF. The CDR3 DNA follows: TGTGCCATCAAAGGCTCTAGCGGTCCTAGCACAGATACGCAGTATTTT.